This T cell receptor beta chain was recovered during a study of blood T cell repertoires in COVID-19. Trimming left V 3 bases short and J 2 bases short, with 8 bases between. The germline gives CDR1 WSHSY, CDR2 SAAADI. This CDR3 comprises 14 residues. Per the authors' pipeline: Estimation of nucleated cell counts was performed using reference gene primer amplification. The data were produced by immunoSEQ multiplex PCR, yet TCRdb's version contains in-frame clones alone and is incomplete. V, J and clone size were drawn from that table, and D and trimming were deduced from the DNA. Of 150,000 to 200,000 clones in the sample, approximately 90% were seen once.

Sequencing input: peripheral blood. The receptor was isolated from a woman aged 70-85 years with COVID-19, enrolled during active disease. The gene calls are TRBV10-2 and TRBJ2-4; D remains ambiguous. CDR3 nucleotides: TGCGCCAGCAGTGAAGTAGAGTCCAAAAACATTCAGTACTTC. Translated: CASSEVESKNIQYF.